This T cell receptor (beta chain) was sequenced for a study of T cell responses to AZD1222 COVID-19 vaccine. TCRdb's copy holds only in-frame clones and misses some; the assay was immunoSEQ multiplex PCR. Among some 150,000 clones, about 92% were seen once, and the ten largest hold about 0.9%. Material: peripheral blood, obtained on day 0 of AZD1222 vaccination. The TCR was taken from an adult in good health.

The CDR3 protein is CASSRGIAEAFF. The CDR3 region has the DNA TGTGCCAGTAGTAGGGGGATTGCTGAAGCTTTCTTT. The chain links TRBV19 to TRBJ1-1, with D perhaps TRBD1 (5 bases). The CDR3 runs 12 residues. Germline values: CDR1 LNHDA, CDR2 SQIVND (reference sequence). The V and J ends lost 4 bases and 6 bases respectively, with 9 bases between them.